The 21 T cell receptor beta chains in this list originate from one sample, sequenced in a study of blood T cell repertoires in COVID-19. Clones were read by immunoSEQ multiplex PCR, and TCRdb kept only the in-frame ones, dropping some. The sample consists of roughly 250,000 clones, approximately 83% of them appearing once. Sequenced sample: PBMCs or T cells enriched from blood (not recorded which). These receptors originate from a woman aged 45 to 65 who had recovered from COVID-19.

The V gene is TRBV5-1, the J gene TRBJ1-2, with TRBD1 matching over 9 bases. CDR3 length: 14 residues. Germline CDR1 SGHRS, CDR2 YFSETQ. Trimming took 4 bases from V and 4 from J; bases not matched to a gene: 5. CDR3 nucleotides: TGCGCCAGCAGCGGAACAGGGGGCGCCTATGGCTACACCTTC. This codes for CASSGTGGAYGYTF.

The CDR3 loop is CASSLQGLQNEQYF. CDR3 DNA sequence: TGTGCCAGCAGCCTACAGGGGTTGCAAAACGAGCAGTACTTC. V and J are TRBV4-2 and TRBJ2-7; 7 nucleotides line up with TRBD1. Germline V gene lookup returns CDR1 LGHNA and CDR2 YNFKEQ. J lost 5 bases, V lost 4 bases, and 8 bases had no gene match. The CDR3 consists of 14 residues.

The chain employs TRBV3-1 (or the pseudogene TRBV3-2) and TRBJ2-2, with D unresolved. V was clipped by 1 base and J by 1 base, with 7 bases between them. CDR3 length: 15 amino acids. CDR1 is LGHDT, CDR2 YNNKEL, per germline (reference sequence). CDR3 residues: CASSQVYRNTGELFF. CDR3 DNA sequence: TGTGCCAGCAGCCAAGTGTACAGGAACACCGGGGAGCTGTTTTTT.

The chain has TRBV3-1 (or the pseudogene TRBV3-2) and TRBJ1-2; 7 bases align to TRBD1. In germline, CDR1 is LGHDT, CDR2 YNNKEL (reference sequence). Unmatched junction bases numbered 9, after V lost 4 bases and J lost 4 bases. The CDR3 has 15 amino acids. CDR3 bases: TGTGCCAGCAGCCTGTCGGCAGGGGGTTTCTATGGCTACACCTTC. Its protein is CASSLSAGGFYGYTF.

This clone came up once. V is TRBV27 and J is TRBJ2-1; tentatively, D is TRBD1 (7 bases). V was trimmed by 5 bases and J by 12 bases, leaving 20 bases between them. CDR1 and CDR2 from the germline V gene are MNHEY and SMNVEV (reference sequence). This CDR3 contains 14 residues. CDR3 in amino acids: CASSPNRGPGAQFF. CDR3 nucleotides: TGTGCCAGCAGTCCTAACAGGGGACCGGGGGCGCAGTTCTTC.

A few counts support this clone. This sequence joins TRBV6-5 and TRBJ2-1, with 7 bases matching TRBD2. Trimming removed 7 bases from V and 7 bases from J; junction bases left unmatched: 7. The germline gives CDR1 MNHEY, CDR2 SVGAGI. The CDR3 has 13 residues. The CDR3 region is CASTGAGENEQFF. The CDR3 bases are TGTGCCAGCACTGGGGCGGGGGAAAATGAGCAGTTCTTC.

The chain recombines TRBV2 with TRBJ2-1; 8 bases agree with TRBD2. Germline-derived CDR1 and CDR2 are SNHLY and FYNNEI. V lost 4 bases, J lost 6 bases, and 8 bases stayed unmatched. There are 15 residues in the CDR3. For the CDR3, the DNA is TGTGCCAGCAGTGGGGAGGTAGCGGGAACCAATGAGCAGTTCTTC. Protein: CASSGEVAGTNEQFF.

The chain links TRBV29-1 to TRBJ1-1; a weak D match, TRBD1 (5 bases). Germline V lookup: CDR1 SQVTM, CDR2 ANQGSEA. This CDR3 contains 12 residues. Between the trimmed V and J ends, which lost 6 bases and 3 bases, there was a span of 11 bases. Written as DNA, the CDR3 is TGCAGCGTCAAACGACAGTACACTGAAGCTTTCTTT. Its protein is CSVKRQYTEAFF.

The chain has TRBV29-1 and TRBJ1-1, with 12 bases lining up with TRBD1. The V gene's germline CDR1 is SQVTM and CDR2 ANQGSEA. The CDR3 has 11 residues. The V gene end was trimmed by 4 bases and the J gene end by 11 bases; junction bases not matched to a gene: 2. Here the CDR3 DNA reads TGCAGCGTTGGGGACAGGGGGCTGGCTTTCTTT. Translating gives CSVGDRGLAFF.

This chain joins TRBV15 and TRBJ2-5; maybe TRBD1 (5 bases). The V gene lost 0 bases and the J gene lost 4 bases, with 9 bases spanning the gap. Germline CDR1 is LNHNV and CDR2 is YYDKDF (reference sequence). The length of the CDR3 is 14 residues. The CDR3 region has the DNA TGTGCCACCAGCAGAGATAACAGGATAGAGACCCAGTACTTC. Amino acids: CATSRDNRIETQYF.

A single count supports this clone. The V and J genes are TRBV7-2 and TRBJ1-2; possible D gene TRBD1, 6 bases. The V gene's germline CDR1 is SGHTA and CDR2 FQGNSA. The CDR3 covers 11 residues. V gave up 4 bases and J gave up 6 bases, with 6 bases separating them. In DNA form, the CDR3 reads TGTGCCAGCAGCTCAGGGGATGGCTACACCTTC. Protein sequence: CASSSGDGYTF. Filled out from reference TRBV7-2 and TRBJ1-2, the complete variable domain reads GAGVSQSPSNKVTEKGKDVELRCDPISGHTALYWYRQSLGQGLEFLIYFQGNSAPDKSGLPSDRFSAERTGGSVSTLTIQRTQQEDSAVYLCASSSGDGYTFGSGTRLTVV.

This clone appeared once. V gene TRBV5-1 combines with J gene TRBJ2-6; D is possibly TRBD1 (6 bases). CDR1 is SGHRS, CDR2 YFSETQ, per germline. Trimming removed 4 bases from V and 3 bases from J, with 14 bases in between. The CDR3 consists of 16 residues. CDR3 amino acids: CASSLQQGNGANVLTF. Here the CDR3 DNA reads TGCGCCAGCAGCCTCCAACAGGGAAATGGGGCCAACGTCCTGACTTTC.

V is TRBV24-1 and J is TRBJ1-1, with unresolved D. CDR1 is KGHDR and CDR2 is SFDVKD in the germline V gene. V lost 7 bases and J 1 base, leaving 9 bases between the germline ends. The CDR3 is 13 residues long. In DNA form, the CDR3 reads TGTGCCACCAGCGAACCGGGGAACACTGAAGCTTTCTTT. Its protein product is CATSEPGNTEAFF.

The rearrangement joins TRBV6-5 to TRBJ2-1; 8 bases map to TRBD2. Losses at the gene ends were 2 bases for V and 4 bases for J; bases not matched to a gene: 7. The CDR3 spans 16 residues. CDR1 is MNHEY, CDR2 SVGAGI, per germline. CDR3 in amino acids: CASSYRTSRMYNEQFF. The DNA of the CDR3 is TGTGCCAGCAGTTACAGGACTAGCCGTATGTACAATGAGCAGTTCTTC.

The genes are TRBV18 and TRBJ1-1, with D uncertain. CDR1 is KGHSH and CDR2 is LQKENI in the germline V gene. The V gene lost 2 bases and the J gene lost 1 base, with 5 bases spanning the gap. CDR3 length equals 13 residues. CDR3 sequence (DNA): TGTGCCAGCTCACCAGGCTCGAACACTGAAGCTTTCTTT. Its protein is CASSPGSNTEAFF. Combining the CDR3 with reference TRBV18 and TRBJ1-1 gives the whole variable domain NAGVMQNPRHLVRRRGQEARLRCSPMKGHSHVYWYRQLPEEGLKFMVYLQKENIIDESGMPKERFSAEFPKEGPSILRIQQVVRGDSAAYFCASSPGSNTEAFFGQGTRLTVV.

The chain uses TRBV5-1 and TRBJ2-1, with TRBD1 identical over 7 bases. CDR1 is SGHRS and CDR2 is YFSETQ in the germline V gene. The length of the CDR3 is 15 residues. J lost 5 bases, V lost 2 bases, and 7 bases had no gene match. The DNA for the CDR3 is TGCGCCAGCAGCTTATACAGGGGTGTAGACAATGAGCAGTTCTTC. It yields the protein CASSLYRGVDNEQFF.

The chain employs TRBV2 and TRBJ2-1; 7 bases are shared with TRBD1. The CDR3 loop spans 14 amino acids. V dropped 6 bases and J dropped 5; count of bases not matched to a gene: 7. Germline V CDR1 and CDR2: SNHLY, FYNNEI. The CDR3 DNA reads as TGTGCCAGCAGATTAGGGACAGAAGACAATGAGCAGTTCTTC. Its translation is CASRLGTEDNEQFF.

The chain links TRBV11-1 to TRBJ2-6; D may be TRBD1 (6 bases). Trimming removed 5 bases at V and 0 bases at J, with 11 bases between. The CDR3 runs 16 residues. Germline CDR1 and CDR2: SGHAT and FQDESV (reference sequence). The CDR3 nucleotides read TGTGCCAGCAGCCTCACAGGGACCTCTGGGGCCAACGTCCTGACTTTC. This gives the protein CASSLTGTSGANVLTF.

The chain couples TRBV7-9 to TRBJ2-1, with D possibly TRBD1 on 6 matching bases. This CDR3 has 16 amino acids. Trimming took 1 base from V and 5 from J, leaving 15 bases between them. CDR1 is SEHNR and CDR2 is FQNEAQ in the germline V gene (reference sequence). The CDR3 is CASSLVQGLSNNEQFF. CDR3 coding DNA: TGTGCCAGCAGCTTAGTTCAGGGGTTAAGTAACAATGAGCAGTTCTTC.

V and J are TRBV5-4 and TRBJ1-6; TRBD1 aligns across 7 bases. Losses at the gene ends were 0 bases for V and 6 bases for J; bases not matched to a gene: 9. The CDR3 consists of 17 residues. Germline values: CDR1 SGHNT, CDR2 YYREEE (reference sequence). The CDR3 region has the DNA TGTGCCAGCAGCTTGGAACTGACAGGGATAACTAATTCACCCCTCCACTTT. Amino acids: CASSLELTGITNSPLHF.

The rearrangement joins TRBV28 to TRBJ1-1, with TRBD1 as a possible D gene (6 bases). The CDR3 consists of 13 residues. The germline CDR1 and CDR2 sequences are MDHEN and SYDVKM. V lost 6 bases to trimming and J lost 3 bases, with 11 bases between them. CDR3 region: CASRQRQDTEAFF. Written as DNA, the CDR3 is TGTGCCAGCAGGCAAAGACAGGACACTGAAGCTTTCTTT.